This T cell receptor beta chain was found in a study of blood T cell dynamics during melanoma immunotherapy (dated by TCRdb to the early 2020s). Study-wide context: All patients had metastatic melanoma and were given first-line pembrolizumab or nivolumab plus ipilimumab as standard of care in the United Kingdom. Peripheral T cell receptor repertoires of metastatic melanoma patients were profiled before and after one cycle of checkpoint inhibitor therapy to find early correlates of response. The training cohort consisted of consecutive patients, while an additional independent group of patients from the same centre was pooled to form an external validation set. General conclusions and limits of the study: Patients who later achieved disease control showed a bifurcated PBMC repertoire reorganization at W3, with increased clonality or increased diversity, unlike progressors. The relatively small sample size was recognized as a factor that could limit how well the results generalize. The study could not determine whether the T cell clones driving repertoire changes were melanoma-specific or reflected general immune activation.

Every bulk PBMC sample was loaded with the same fixed amount of about 0.35 ug of DNA. TCR beta CDR3 sequences were amplified from genomic DNA using the immunoSEQ TCRb Assay kit according to manufacturer instructions. The KAPA Library Quantification Kit for Illumina platforms was used to quantify the pooled libraries by qPCR. Pooled libraries were clustered at roughly 0.55-1.2 pM and sequenced on an Illumina NextSeq 500. The study's own analysis went as follows. TCR data were analyzed with immunoSEQ ANALYZER and the R LymphoSeq package. A rearrangement efficiency score was calculated as productive divided by the sum of productive and non-productive CDR3 sequences. Clonality was measured with the Gini coefficient and diversity with the Renyi index at alpha=1, compared pairwise between timepoints within each patient. Clonal relatedness used an edit distance of 3, and repertoire similarity used the Bhattacharyya coefficient, both computed in LymphoSeq. To classify response, a linear discriminant analysis based on week-3 changes in clonality and diversity was built with the R MASS and caret packages. The clones in this table, taken by TCRdb from immuneACCESS, are in-frame only. Not every clone is retained; where verified, under half of the shortfall comes from an unresolved V gene, and the cause of the rest is unknown. For V, J and clone size, that table is used; D and trimming come from the DNA. For this sample there are around 13,000 clones; around 84% appear just once. The ten largest clones represent roughly 4.4% of the sample.

With regard to this clone: Its antigen remains undetermined. Base quality data are lacking; no much larger clone is found one base away.

The sample's time point label is to be understood as: pre-treatment baseline. Blood samples were taken at two points: before treatment (T0) and at week 3 (W3), which came after the first cycle of checkpoint blockade. Except for a couple of patients with rapid clinical progression, response was assessed 12 weeks after the first infusion by RECIST 1.1; disease control meant complete response, partial response or stable disease. Patients were not eligible if they had prior systemic cancer treatment, concomitant immunosuppressant therapy or synchronous other active malignancies. TCR beta was sequenced in both bulk PBMC and plasma cell-free DNA in order to track circulating cells as well as T cell turnover. Lymphoprep and SepMate tubes were used to isolate PBMC from blood, and red cell lysis was then performed. QIAamp DNA Blood Mini kits were used to extract DNA from both PBMC and sorted T cell subsets.

CDR1 and CDR2 are read off the germline V gene as SNHLY and FYNNEI. The CDR3 sequence holds 15 residues, the cysteine and phenylalanine included. Just CDR3 DNA is preserved here, 45 bases in frame from base 1. Cut back by 6 bases and 7 bases, the V and J ends lie 18 bases apart. The chain is encoded by TRBV2 joined to TRBJ2-2; the best D guess is TRBD1, with 8 bases matching. The specimen comprised blood, sampled from a patient treated with checkpoint blockade. The origin of this receptor is a human donor with melanoma. CDR3 protein: CASRRQGRGGGELFF. In nucleotides, the sequence is TGTGCCAGCAGGAGACAGGGGCGCGGGGGCGGGGAGCTGTTTTTT.